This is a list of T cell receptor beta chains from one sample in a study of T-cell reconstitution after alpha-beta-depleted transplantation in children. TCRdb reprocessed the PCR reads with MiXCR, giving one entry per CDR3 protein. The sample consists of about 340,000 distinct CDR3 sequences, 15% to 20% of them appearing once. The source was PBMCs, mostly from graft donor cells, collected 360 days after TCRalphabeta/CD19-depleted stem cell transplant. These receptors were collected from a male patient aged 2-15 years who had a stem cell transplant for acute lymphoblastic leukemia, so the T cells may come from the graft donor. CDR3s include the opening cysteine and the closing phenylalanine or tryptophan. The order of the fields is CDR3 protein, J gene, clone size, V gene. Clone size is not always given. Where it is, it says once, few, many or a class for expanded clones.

CDR3 protein: CAISELGTSGEQFF; J gene: TRBJ2-1; clone size: few; V gene: TRBV10-3
CDR3 protein: CASSLLQEYEQYF; J gene: TRBJ2-7; clone size: .; V gene: TRBV11-2
CDR3 protein: CSSGEPGRAQSRETQYF; J gene: TRBJ2-5; clone size: .; V gene: TRBV29-1
CDR3 protein: CASSPGTGVHANEKLFF; J gene: TRBJ1-4; clone size: .; V gene: TRBV12-3/TRBV12-4
CDR3 protein: CASSFSGTAAYSGNTIYF; J gene: TRBJ1-3; clone size: .; V gene: TRBV5-1
CDR3 protein: CAIRRTAKETQYF; J gene: TRBJ2-5; clone size: .; V gene: TRBV10-3
CDR3 protein: CAIGADRRNRQYF; J gene: TRBJ2-7; clone size: many; V gene: TRBV10-3
CDR3 protein: CASRMAGSSYEQYF; J gene: TRBJ2-7; clone size: .; V gene: TRBV2
CDR3 protein: CASSLSTLAGGPPPNEQFF; J gene: TRBJ2-1; clone size: few; V gene: TRBV12-3/TRBV12-4
CDR3 protein: CASCPDYMFGTQYF; J gene: TRBJ2-5; clone size: few; V gene: TRBV12-3/TRBV12-4
CDR3 protein: CASSFKGTAQYF; J gene: TRBJ2-3; clone size: few; V gene: TRBV28
CDR3 protein: CASPGYAYNEQFF; J gene: TRBJ2-1; clone size: .; V gene: TRBV5-1
CDR3 protein: CASSLAPVHNEQFF; J gene: TRBJ2-1; clone size: .; V gene: TRBV7-2
CDR3 protein: CASSLERTGRIDGYTF; J gene: TRBJ1-2; clone size: few; V gene: TRBV5-4
CDR3 protein: CASSFYGRGYEQYF; J gene: TRBJ2-7; clone size: .; V gene: TRBV12-3/TRBV12-4
CDR3 protein: CASSLWDHTDTQYF; J gene: TRBJ2-3; clone size: few; V gene: TRBV7-2
CDR3 protein: CAISAGQGAVYEQYF; J gene: TRBJ2-7; clone size: few; V gene: TRBV10-3
CDR3 protein: CASSPGTGNTEAFF; J gene: TRBJ1-1; clone size: many; V gene: TRBV13
CDR3 protein: CASSFARGNSGANVLTF; J gene: TRBJ2-6; clone size: few; V gene: TRBV12-3/TRBV12-4
CDR3 protein: CSVASWKAGYEQYF; J gene: TRBJ2-7; clone size: few; V gene: TRBV29-1
CDR3 protein: CASSRGGTTDTQYF; J gene: TRBJ2-3; clone size: .; V gene: TRBV18
CDR3 protein: CASSFSRGTYEQYF; J gene: TRBJ2-7; clone size: many; V gene: TRBV28